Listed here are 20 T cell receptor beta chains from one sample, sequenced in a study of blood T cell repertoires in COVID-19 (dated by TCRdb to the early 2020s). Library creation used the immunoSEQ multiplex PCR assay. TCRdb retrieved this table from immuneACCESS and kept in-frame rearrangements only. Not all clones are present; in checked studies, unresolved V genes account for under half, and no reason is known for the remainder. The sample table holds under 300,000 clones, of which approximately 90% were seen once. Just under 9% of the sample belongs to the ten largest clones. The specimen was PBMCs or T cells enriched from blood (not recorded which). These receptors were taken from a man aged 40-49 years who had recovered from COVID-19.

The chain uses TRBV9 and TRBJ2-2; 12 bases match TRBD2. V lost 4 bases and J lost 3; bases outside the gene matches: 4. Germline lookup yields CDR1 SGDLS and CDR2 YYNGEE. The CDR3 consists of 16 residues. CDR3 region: CASSLRTSGDTGELFF. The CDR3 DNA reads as TGTGCCAGCAGCCTAAGGACTAGCGGGGACACCGGGGAGCTGTTTTTT.

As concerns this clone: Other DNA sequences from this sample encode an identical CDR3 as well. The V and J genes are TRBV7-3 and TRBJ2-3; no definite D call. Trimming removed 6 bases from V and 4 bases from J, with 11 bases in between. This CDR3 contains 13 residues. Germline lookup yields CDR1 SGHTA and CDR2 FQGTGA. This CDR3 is CASSPPGSDTQYF. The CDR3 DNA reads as TGTGCCAGCAGTCCCCCAGGTTCAGATACGCAGTATTTT.

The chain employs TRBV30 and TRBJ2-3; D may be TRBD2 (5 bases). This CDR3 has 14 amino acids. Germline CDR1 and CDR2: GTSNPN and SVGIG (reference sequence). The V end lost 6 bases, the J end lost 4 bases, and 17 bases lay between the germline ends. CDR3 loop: CACRGYGFPDTQYF. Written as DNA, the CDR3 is TGTGCCTGCCGAGGGTACGGGTTCCCAGATACGCAGTATTTT.

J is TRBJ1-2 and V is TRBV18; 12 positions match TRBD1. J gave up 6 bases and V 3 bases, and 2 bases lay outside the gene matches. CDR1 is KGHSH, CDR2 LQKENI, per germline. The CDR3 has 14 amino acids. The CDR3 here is CASSPGQGAHGYTF. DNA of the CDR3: TGTGCCAGCTCACCGGGACAGGGGGCGCATGGCTACACCTTC.

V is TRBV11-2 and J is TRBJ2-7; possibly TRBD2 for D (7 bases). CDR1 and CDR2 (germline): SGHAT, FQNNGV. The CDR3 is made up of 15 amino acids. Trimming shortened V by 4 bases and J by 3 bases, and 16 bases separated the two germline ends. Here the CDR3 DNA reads TGTGCCAGCAGCTCCGCGGAGGGGGGGCTCTACGAGCAGTACTTC. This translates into CASSSAEGGLYEQYF.

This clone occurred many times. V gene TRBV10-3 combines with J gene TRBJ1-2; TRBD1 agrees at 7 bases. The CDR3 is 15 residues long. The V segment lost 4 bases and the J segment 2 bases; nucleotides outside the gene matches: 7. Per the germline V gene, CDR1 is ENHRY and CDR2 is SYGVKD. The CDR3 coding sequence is TGTGCCATCAGTGGCCGGACAGGCGGCAACTATGGCTACACCTTC. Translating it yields CAISGRTGGNYGYTF.

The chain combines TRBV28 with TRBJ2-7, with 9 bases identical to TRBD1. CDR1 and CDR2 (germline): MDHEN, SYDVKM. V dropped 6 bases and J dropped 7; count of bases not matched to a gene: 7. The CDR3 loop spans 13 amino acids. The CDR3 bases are TGTGCCAGCAGCCTCAGACAGGGGGGTGAGCAGTACTTC. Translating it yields CASSLRQGGEQYF.

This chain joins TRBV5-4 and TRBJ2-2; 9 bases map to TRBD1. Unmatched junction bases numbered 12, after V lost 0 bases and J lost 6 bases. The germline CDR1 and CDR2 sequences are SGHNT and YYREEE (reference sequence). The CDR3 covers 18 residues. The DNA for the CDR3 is TGTGCCAGCAGCTTGGGCGCCGGACAGGGGACCGAGGCCGGGGAGCTGTTTTTT. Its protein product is CASSLGAGQGTEAGELFF. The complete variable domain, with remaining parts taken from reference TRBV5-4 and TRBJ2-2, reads ETGVTQSPTHLIKTRGQQVTLRCSSQSGHNTVSWYQQALGQGPQFIFQYYREEENGRGNFPPRFSGLQFPNYSSELNVNALELDDSALYLCASSLGAGQGTEAGELFFGEGSRLTVL.

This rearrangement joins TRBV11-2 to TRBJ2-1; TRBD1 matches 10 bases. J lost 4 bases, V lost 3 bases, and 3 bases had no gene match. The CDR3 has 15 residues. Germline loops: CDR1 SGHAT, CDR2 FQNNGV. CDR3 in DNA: TGTGCCAGCAGCTTGGGACAGGGGCGATACAATGAGCAGTTCTTC. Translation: CASSLGQGRYNEQFF.

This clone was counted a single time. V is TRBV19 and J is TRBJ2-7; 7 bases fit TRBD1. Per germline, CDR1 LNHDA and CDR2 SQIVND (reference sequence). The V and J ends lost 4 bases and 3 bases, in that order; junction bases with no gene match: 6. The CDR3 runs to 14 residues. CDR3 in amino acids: CASSTQRDSYEQYF. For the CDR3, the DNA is TGTGCCAGTAGTACCCAACGGGACAGCTACGAGCAGTACTTC.

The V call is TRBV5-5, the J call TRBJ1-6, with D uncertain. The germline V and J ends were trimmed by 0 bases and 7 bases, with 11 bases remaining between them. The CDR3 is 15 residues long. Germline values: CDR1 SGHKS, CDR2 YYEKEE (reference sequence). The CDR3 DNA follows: TGTGCCAGCAGCTTGGTGTTGTTAGCGAATTCACCCCTCCACTTT. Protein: CASSLVLLANSPLHF. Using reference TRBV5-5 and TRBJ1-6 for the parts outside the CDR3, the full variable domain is DAGVTQSPTHLIKTRGQQVTLRCSPISGHKSVSWYQQVLGQGPQFIFQYYEKEERGRGNFPDRFSARQFPNYSSELNVNALLLGDSALYLCASSLVLLANSPLHFGNGTRLTVT.

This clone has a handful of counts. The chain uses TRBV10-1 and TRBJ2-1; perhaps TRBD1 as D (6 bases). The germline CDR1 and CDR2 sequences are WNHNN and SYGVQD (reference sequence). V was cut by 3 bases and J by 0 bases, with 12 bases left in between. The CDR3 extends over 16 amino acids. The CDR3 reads CASSDRGSPSYNEQFF. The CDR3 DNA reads TGCGCCAGCAGTGATAGGGGGTCCCCCTCCTACAATGAGCAGTTCTTC.

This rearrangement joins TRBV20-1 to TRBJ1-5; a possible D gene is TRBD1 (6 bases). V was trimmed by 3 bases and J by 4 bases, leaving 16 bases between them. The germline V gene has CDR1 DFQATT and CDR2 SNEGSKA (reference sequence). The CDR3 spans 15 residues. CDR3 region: CSASYRADRNQPQHF. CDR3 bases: TGCAGTGCTAGTTACAGGGCGGACCGAAATCAGCCCCAGCATTTT.

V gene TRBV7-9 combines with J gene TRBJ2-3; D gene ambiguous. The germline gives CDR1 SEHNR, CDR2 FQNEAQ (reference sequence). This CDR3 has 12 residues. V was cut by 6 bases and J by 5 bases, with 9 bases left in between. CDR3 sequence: CASRPTVDTQYF. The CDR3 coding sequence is TGTGCCAGCAGGCCAACTGTAGATACGCAGTATTTT.

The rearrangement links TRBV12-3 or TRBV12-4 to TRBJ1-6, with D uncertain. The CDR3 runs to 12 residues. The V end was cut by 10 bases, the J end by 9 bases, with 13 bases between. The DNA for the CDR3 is TGTGCCATCAAAAACGGGGTTTCACCCCTCCACTTT. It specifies CAIKNGVSPLHF.

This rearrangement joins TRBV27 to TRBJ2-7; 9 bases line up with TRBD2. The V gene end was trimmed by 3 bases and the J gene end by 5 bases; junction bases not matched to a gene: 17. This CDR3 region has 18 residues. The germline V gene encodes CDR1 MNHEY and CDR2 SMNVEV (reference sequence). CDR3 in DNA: TGTGCCAGCAGTTTTCTCAACCCTCTTAGCGGGAGTCCCCACGAGCAGTACTTC. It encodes CASSFLNPLSGSPHEQYF.

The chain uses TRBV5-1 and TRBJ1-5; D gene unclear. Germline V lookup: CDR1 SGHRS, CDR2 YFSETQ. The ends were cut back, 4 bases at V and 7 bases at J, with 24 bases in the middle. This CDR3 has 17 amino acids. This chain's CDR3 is CASSEGPGRGGWQPQHF. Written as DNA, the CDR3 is TGCGCCAGCAGCGAAGGACCCGGGCGGGGTGGGTGGCAGCCCCAGCATTTT.

CDR3 DNA sequence: TGTGCCAGCAGCAGACGTTGGACTAGGGAGACCGGGGAGCTGTTTTTT. Translation: CASSRRWTRETGELFF. The chain is built from TRBV9 and TRBJ2-2; 7 bases map to TRBD2. Germline V gives CDR1 SGDLS, CDR2 YYNGEE. The CDR3 has 16 amino acids. Trimming cost V 4 bases and J 5 bases; bases outside gene matches: 11.

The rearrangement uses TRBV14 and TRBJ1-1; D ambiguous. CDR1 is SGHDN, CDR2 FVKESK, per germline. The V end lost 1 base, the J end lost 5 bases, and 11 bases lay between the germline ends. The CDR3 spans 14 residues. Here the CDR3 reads CASSQVLTGTEAFF. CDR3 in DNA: TGTGCCAGCAGCCAAGTTCTCACGGGGACTGAAGCTTTCTTT. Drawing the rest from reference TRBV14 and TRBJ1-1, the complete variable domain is EAGVTQFPSHSVIEKGQTVTLRCDPISGHDNLYWYRRVMGKEIKFLLHFVKESKQDESGMPNNRFLAERTGGTYSTLKVQPAELEDSGVYFCASSQVLTGTEAFFGQGTRLTVV.

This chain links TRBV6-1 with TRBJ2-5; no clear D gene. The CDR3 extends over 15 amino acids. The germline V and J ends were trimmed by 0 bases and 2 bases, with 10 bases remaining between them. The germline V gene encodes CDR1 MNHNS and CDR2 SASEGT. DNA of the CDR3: TGTGCCAGCAGTGAAGCGTGGAACAGACAAGAGACCCAGTACTTC. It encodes CASSEAWNRQETQYF.